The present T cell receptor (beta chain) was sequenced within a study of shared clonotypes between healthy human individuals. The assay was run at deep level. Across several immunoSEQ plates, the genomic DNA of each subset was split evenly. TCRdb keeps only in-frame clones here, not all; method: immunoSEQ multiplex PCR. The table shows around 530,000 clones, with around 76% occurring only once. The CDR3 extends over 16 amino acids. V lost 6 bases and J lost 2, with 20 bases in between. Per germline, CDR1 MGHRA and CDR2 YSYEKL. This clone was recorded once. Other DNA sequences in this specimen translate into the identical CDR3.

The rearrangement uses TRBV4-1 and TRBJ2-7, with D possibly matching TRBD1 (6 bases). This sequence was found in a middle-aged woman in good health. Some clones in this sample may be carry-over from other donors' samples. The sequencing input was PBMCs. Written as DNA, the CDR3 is TGCGCCAGCAGACCTAGACAGGAATTGGGGCCCTACGAGCAGTACTTC. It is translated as CASRPRQELGPYEQYF.